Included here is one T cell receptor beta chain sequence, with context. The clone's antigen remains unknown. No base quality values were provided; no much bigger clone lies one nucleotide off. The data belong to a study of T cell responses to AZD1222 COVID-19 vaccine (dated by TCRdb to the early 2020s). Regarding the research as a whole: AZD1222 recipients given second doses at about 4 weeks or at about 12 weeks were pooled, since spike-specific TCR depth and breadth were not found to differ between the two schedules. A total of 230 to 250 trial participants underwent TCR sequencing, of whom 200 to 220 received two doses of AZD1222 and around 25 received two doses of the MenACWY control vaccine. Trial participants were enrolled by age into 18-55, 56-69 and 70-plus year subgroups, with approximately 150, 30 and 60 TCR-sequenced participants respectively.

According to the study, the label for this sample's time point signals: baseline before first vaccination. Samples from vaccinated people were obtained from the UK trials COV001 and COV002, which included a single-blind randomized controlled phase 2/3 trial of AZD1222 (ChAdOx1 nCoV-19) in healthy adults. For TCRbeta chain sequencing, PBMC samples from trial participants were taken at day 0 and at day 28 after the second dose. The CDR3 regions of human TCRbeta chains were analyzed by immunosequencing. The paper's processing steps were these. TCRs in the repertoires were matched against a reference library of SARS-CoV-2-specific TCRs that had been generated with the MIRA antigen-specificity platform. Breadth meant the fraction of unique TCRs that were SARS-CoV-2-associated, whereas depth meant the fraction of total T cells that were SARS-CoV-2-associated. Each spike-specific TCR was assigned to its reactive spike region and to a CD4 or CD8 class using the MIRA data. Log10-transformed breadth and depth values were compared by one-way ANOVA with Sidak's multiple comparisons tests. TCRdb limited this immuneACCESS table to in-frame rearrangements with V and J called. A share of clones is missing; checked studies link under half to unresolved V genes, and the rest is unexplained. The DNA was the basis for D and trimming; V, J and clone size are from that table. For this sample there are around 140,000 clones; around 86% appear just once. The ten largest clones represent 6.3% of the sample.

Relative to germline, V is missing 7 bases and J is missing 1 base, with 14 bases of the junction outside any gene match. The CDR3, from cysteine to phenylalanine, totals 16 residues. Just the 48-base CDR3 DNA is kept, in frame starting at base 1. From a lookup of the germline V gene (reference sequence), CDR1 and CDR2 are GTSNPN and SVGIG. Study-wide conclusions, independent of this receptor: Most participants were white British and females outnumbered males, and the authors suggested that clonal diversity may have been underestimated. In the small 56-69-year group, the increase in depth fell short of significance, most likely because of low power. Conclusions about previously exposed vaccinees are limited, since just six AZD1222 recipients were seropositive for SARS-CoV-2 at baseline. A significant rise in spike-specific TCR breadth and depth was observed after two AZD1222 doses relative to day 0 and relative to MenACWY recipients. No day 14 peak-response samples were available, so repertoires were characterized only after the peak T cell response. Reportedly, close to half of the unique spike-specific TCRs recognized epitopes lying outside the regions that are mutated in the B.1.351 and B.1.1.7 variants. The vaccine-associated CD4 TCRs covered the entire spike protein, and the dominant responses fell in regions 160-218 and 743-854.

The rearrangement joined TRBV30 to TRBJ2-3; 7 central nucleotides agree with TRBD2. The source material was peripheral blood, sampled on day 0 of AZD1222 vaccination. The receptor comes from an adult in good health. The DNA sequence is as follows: TGTGCCTCCTTGCATTCCCGACTAGCCCGCACAGATACGCAGTATTTT. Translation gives CASLHSRLARTDTQYF.